This T cell receptor beta chain emerged from a study of T-cell memory formation after mild COVID-19. Study at large: Largely donor-specific sequence clusters came from two donors. Notes on the study in general: Pre-infection memory contained some responding clones, which suggested that cross-reactive memory had joined. Contracting clones, day 15 to 85, had balanced CD4/CD8, and later expanders favored CD4+.

The CDR3 has 15 residues. CDR1 and CDR2 (germline): MGHRA, YSYEKL. V gave up 0 bases and J gave up 12 bases; unmatched junction bases: 9. Barcoded TCR alpha and TCR beta cDNA libraries with UMIs came from 5'RACE using constant-segment primers. One entry per CDR3 protein, called by TCRdb with MiXCR from the 5' RACE reads. The sample holds about 340,000 distinct CDR3 sequences, about 15% seen once. Concerning this clonotype: The antigen is undetermined.

The source of this sequence is a man aged 18 to 30 who had mild COVID-19 (a few samples of this study predate the infection). Cell type and time point are not known. The V gene is TRBV4-1, the J gene TRBJ2-1, with 9 nucleotides matching TRBD2. Sequenced: PBMCs or a T cell subset sorted from them (not recorded which). The chain's CDR3 is CASSQERLAGTGQFF. The CDR3 nucleotides read TGCGCCAGCAGCCAAGAAAGGCTAGCGGGGACGGGGCAGTTCTTC.